This T cell receptor beta chain was captured in a study of T cells after yellow fever vaccination (dated by TCRdb to the late 2010s). At the level of the whole study: Libraries from fractions with low cell numbers were prepared with the SMART-Seq v4 Ultra Low Input RNA kit. Two healthy male donors made up the cohort, one aged 18 to 30 years and the other aged 30 to 40 years. Blood was collected at multiple timepoints before and after primary and secondary immunization, and bulk PBMC replicates and cell subsets were isolated. To follow T-cell clones before and after primary and booster YFV17D yellow fever vaccination, bulk TCR alpha and beta repertoires were sequenced over time. Beyond this particular receptor, the publication reports: The secondary T-cell response was weaker than the primary response but faster, peaking on day 5 instead of day 15. A small share of clonotypes was detected in both CD4 and CD8 compartments, with the overlap likely arising from convergent recombination. Computational filtering was required because FACS-sorted repertoires could contain abundant contaminating clonotypes from the bulk population. Only a couple of donors were included in the study, so the extent to which the findings can be generalized is limited. After the booster, most of the clones that had expanded following primary vaccination were detected again (approximately 95% of CD4 and around nine tenths of CD8), which suggests that memory was broadly maintained.

Synthesis of TCR cDNA relied on 5'RACE template switching, a step that introduced a universal primer site along with unique molecular identifiers. cDNA synthesis was primed from both the TCR alpha and TCR beta constant segments. Library amplification involved two PCR steps, and the second step added sample barcodes and sequencing adapters. Libraries were sequenced on Illumina HiSeq 2500 (2x100 bp) or NovaSeq (2x150 bp). The study's own analysis went as follows. Reads were demultiplexed and collapsed into UMI consensus sequences with MIGEC, and V(D)J alignment was performed with MiXCR. Using edgeR on replicate PBMC samples, clonotypes were called vaccine-responding if FDR was below 0.01 and the log2 fold change was above 5 up to day 15. Each bulk clonotype was labeled CD4 or CD8 based on which sequenced repertoire, CD4 or CD8, contained the clonotype at higher abundance. Clones were called with MiXCR by TCRdb after fastp trimmed the public reads at Q25, and only in-frame beta chains were retained. Rows are unified per CDR3 protein, each entry keeping the most common DNA and genes. TCRdb, not the original authors, processed these V and J calls. Within this sample are around 610,000 distinct CDR3 sequences, with roughly 14% of them counted one time only. The ten most abundant clones make up around an eighth of the sample.

About this clonotype itself: The specificity of this receptor is unknown. No base quality information exists; no much larger clone differs at one position.

What the treatment or condition label conveys for this sample: live attenuated yellow fever vaccine strain. At every blood-draw timepoint, two biological replicates of bulk PBMCs were collected. A standard Ficoll-Paque protocol was used to isolate PBMCs from peripheral blood. TriZol was used to extract RNA from bulk PBMCs, CD4 and CD8 fractions, and dextramer-positive and dextramer-negative fractions. Here the sequenced sample was PBMCs, taken on the day of the yellow fever booster vaccination. This receptor was taken from a man under 40 who received the YFV17D yellow fever vaccine.

Read as DNA, the sequence is TGTGCCAGCAGCGACGACACGGGGGGCACAGATACGCAGTATTTT. This codes for CASSDDTGGTDTQYF. The receptor chain draws on TRBV9 and TRBJ2-3; the D region possibly corresponds to TRBD2 (6 bases align). The CDR3, from cysteine to phenylalanine, totals 15 residues. The sequence is cut down to CDR3 DNA, 45 bases in frame from base 1. V loses 3 bases of germline sequence and J loses 1 base, and the interval between the two ends is 12 bases. Sequences SGDLS (CDR1) and YYNGEE (CDR2) are obtained from the germline V gene.